These 13 T cell receptor beta chains share one sample of origin, sequenced in a study of blood T cell repertoires in COVID-19. Sequencing used immunoSEQ multiplex PCR; TCRdb keeps in-frame clones, though not all of them. The table records 150,000 or so clones, roughly 88% of them present only once. The sample consisted of peripheral blood. Receptor source: a man aged 55 to 70 who had recovered from COVID-19.

CDR3 sequence: CASSVVVTGELFF. In nucleotides, the CDR3 is TGTGCCAGCAGCGTAGTCGTTACCGGGGAGCTGTTTTTT. The chain joins TRBV9 to TRBJ2-2, with D unclear. Trimming took off 0 bases at V and 5 bases at J, with 5 bases between the two ends. There are 13 residues in the CDR3. CDR1 is SGDLS and CDR2 is YYNGEE in the germline V gene.

V usage is TRBV5-6 and J usage is TRBJ2-7, with 9 bases identical to TRBD2. The CDR3 is 14 amino acids. CDR1 is SGHDT, CDR2 YYEEEE, per germline. V shed 2 bases, J shed 7 bases, and the junction held 7 bases outside the gene matches. Here the CDR3 reads CASSLAGGAGEQYF. For the CDR3, the DNA is TGTGCCAGCAGCTTAGCGGGGGGCGCGGGGGAGCAGTACTTC.

The chain couples TRBV12-5 to TRBJ2-3; TRBD2 agrees at 9 bases. V was pared by 1 base and J by 5 bases, with 4 bases of the junction left unmatched. The CDR3 runs 15 residues. The germline V gene encodes CDR1 LGHNT and CDR2 FRNRAP. The CDR3 DNA reads TGTGCTAGTGGTTTGGGGGGACTAGCAAAAGATACGCAGTATTTT. It is translated as CASGLGGLAKDTQYF. Full variable domain (outside the CDR3, taken from reference TRBV12-5 and TRBJ2-3): DARVTQTPRHKVTEMGQEVTMRCQPILGHNTVFWYRQTMMQGLELLAYFRNRAPLDDSGMPKDRFSAEMPDATLATLKIQPSEPRDSAVYFCASGLGGLAKDTQYFGPGTRLTVL.

This clone was recorded once. The V call is TRBV20-1, the J call TRBJ1-2; D remains unclear. The CDR3 is 13 amino acids. Germline CDR1 DFQATT, CDR2 SNEGSKA (reference sequence). Trimming pared 3 bases from V and 7 bases from J, leaving 15 bases between. CDR3: CSASYPGRSGYTF. The CDR3 DNA reads as TGCAGTGCTAGTTACCCTGGGAGATCTGGCTACACCTTC.

The chain uses TRBV7-9 and TRBJ1-6; 11 bases align to TRBD1. The CDR3 extends over 16 amino acids. CDR1 SEHNR and CDR2 FQNEAQ come from the germline V gene (reference sequence). The ends lost 3 bases at V and 7 bases at J; junction bases unmatched: 5. Written as DNA, the CDR3 is TGTGCCAGCAGCTTGACTGGACAGGGGGCGAATTCACCCCTCCACTTT. This translates into CASSLTGQGANSPLHF.

This clone was counted once. The genes are TRBV15 and TRBJ2-2, with 11 positions matching TRBD2. The J segment lost 7 bases and the V segment lost 5 bases, leaving 6 bases of the junction unmatched. The CDR3 loop spans 15 amino acids. The germline gives CDR1 LNHNV, CDR2 YYDKDF (reference sequence). Here the CDR3 reads CATSEIAGGLGELFF. The CDR3, as DNA: TGTGCCACCAGCGAGATAGCGGGGGGGCTCGGGGAGCTGTTTTTT.

This chain connects TRBV5-8 to TRBJ1-6; possibly TRBD1 for D (6 bases). Trimming took off 4 bases at V and 7 bases at J, with 12 bases between the two ends. The CDR3 runs 14 residues. Germline CDR1 is SGHTS and CDR2 is YDEGEE. The CDR3 region is CASSLQGENSPLHF. The CDR3 nucleotides read TGTGCCAGCAGCCTACAGGGAGAAAATTCACCCCTCCACTTT. Combining the CDR3 with reference TRBV5-8 and TRBJ1-6 gives the whole variable domain EAGVTQSPTHLIKTRGQQATLRCSPISGHTSVYWYQQALGLGLQFLLWYDEGEERNRGNFPPRFSGRQFPNYSSELNVNALELEDSALYLCASSLQGENSPLHFGNGTRLTVT.

This clone occurred a few times. The rearrangement uses TRBV7-2 and TRBJ1-3; perhaps TRBD1 as D (5 bases). Germline CDR1 is SGHTA and CDR2 is FQGNSA. The CDR3 has 15 amino acids. Trimming left V 5 bases short and J 4 bases short, with 15 bases between. CDR3 region: CASSPGAGFGNTIYF. The CDR3 DNA sequence: TGTGCCAGCAGCCCCGGAGCAGGGTTCGGAAACACCATATATTTT.

This sequence joins TRBV3-1 (or the pseudogene TRBV3-2) and TRBJ1-2; D not resolved. The CDR3 is made up of 15 amino acids. The V gene's germline CDR1 is LGHDT and CDR2 YNNKEL (reference sequence). The ends were cut back, 4 bases at V and 4 bases at J, with 16 bases in the middle. In nucleotides, the CDR3 is TGTGCCAGCAGCCCAGGAGGGAATCTAGGCTATGGCTACACCTTC. Amino acid sequence: CASSPGGNLGYGYTF.

A single count supports this clone. This rearrangement joins TRBV19 to TRBJ2-1; 10 positions agree with TRBD1. Trimming cost V 4 bases and J 4 bases; bases outside gene matches: 1. The CDR3 runs 14 residues. Germline V gene sequence: CDR1 LNHDA, CDR2 SQIVND (reference sequence). The CDR3 loop reads CASSRGQGYNEQFF. The CDR3 region has the DNA TGTGCCAGTAGTAGGGGACAGGGGTACAATGAGCAGTTCTTC.

The chain uses TRBV7-2 and TRBJ2-7; TRBD1 matches 9 bases. J lost 4 bases, V lost 1 base, and 5 bases had no gene match. The CDR3 is 15 residues long. Germline V lookup: CDR1 SGHTA, CDR2 FQGNSA. The CDR3 DNA follows: TGTGCCAGCAGCTTAGGGGGACAGGGTCGGTACGAGCAGTACTTC. Residues: CASSLGGQGRYEQYF.

The rearrangement uses TRBV7-9 and TRBJ1-4; D might be TRBD1 (5 bases). V lost 1 base, J lost 1 base, and 13 bases lay in between. The CDR3 runs 17 residues. Germline CDR1 reads SEHNR; CDR2 reads FQNEAQ (reference sequence). CDR3 amino acids: CASSLGSMTVTNEKLFF. CDR3 bases: TGTGCCAGCAGCTTAGGATCTATGACAGTAACTAATGAAAAACTGTTTTTT.

This clone appeared a few times. The genes are TRBV9 and TRBJ1-2; TRBD1 matches at 7 bases. Germline values: CDR1 SGDLS, CDR2 YYNGEE. This CDR3 spans 12 amino acids. The V segment lost 6 bases and the J segment 2 bases; nucleotides outside the gene matches: 1. The CDR3 is CASKTGNYGYTF. The CDR3 bases are TGTGCCAGCAAGACAGGGAACTATGGCTACACCTTC. The full variable domain, completed using reference TRBV9 and TRBJ1-2, is DSGVTQTPKHLITATGQRVTLRCSPRSGDLSVYWYQQSLDQGLQFLIQYYNGEERAKGNILERFSAQQFPDLHSELNLSSLELGDSALYFCASKTGNYGYTFGSGTRLTVV.